This T cell receptor beta chain was recovered during a study of cytomegalovirus exposure and HLA in healthy donors. This clone was counted a few times. It was with 60 Vbeta and 13 Jbeta primers that the PCR ran. Assay used: immunoSEQ multiplex PCR; TCRdb lists only in-frame clones, some missing. Of approximately 100,000 clones detected, roughly 79% appear once; the ten largest clones hold around 5%. The sequence derives from a woman aged 40 to 49 in good health and CMV-seronegative. Sequenced input: PBMCs.

The CDR3 DNA is TGTGCCACCAAAAGGAGGTATAACGCGGATACGCAGTATTTT. This translates into CATKRRYNADTQYF. The chain has TRBV28 and TRBJ2-3, with D perhaps TRBD2 (5 bases). The CDR3 is 14 amino acids. Germline V CDR1 and CDR2: MDHEN, SYDVKM. V gave up 10 bases and J gave up 6 bases, with 20 bases separating them.